The 9 T cell receptor beta chains presented below share a single source sample, sequenced in a study of blood T cell repertoires in COVID-19. TCRdb's copy holds only in-frame clones and misses some; the assay was immunoSEQ multiplex PCR. The sample lists under 250,000 clones; over 80% were seen once. Sequencing was done on a sample of PBMCs or T cells enriched from blood (not recorded which). The receptors come from a woman in her 40s who had been exposed to COVID-19.

The V and J genes are TRBV27 and TRBJ2-1, with 14 nucleotides matching TRBD2. Per the germline V gene, CDR1 is MNHEY and CDR2 is SMNVEV (reference sequence). CDR3 length: 15 residues. V trimming: 6 bases; J trimming: 6 bases; junction bases outside the gene matches: 4. CDR3 nucleotide sequence: TGTGCCAGCAGCAAAGGGACTAGCGGGAGCAATGAGCAGTTCTTC. This translates into CASSKGTSGSNEQFF.

The chain employs TRBV11-2 and TRBJ1-2; D possibly corresponds to TRBD1 (5 bases). This CDR3 has 14 residues. Germline loops: CDR1 SGHAT, CDR2 FQNNGV. V lost 5 bases, J lost 4 bases, and 14 bases lay in between. DNA for the CDR3: TGTGCCAGCAGCCCCCGACAGACTTCCTATGGCTACACCTTC. Protein: CASSPRQTSYGYTF.

The chain couples TRBV23-1 to TRBJ1-1; TRBD1 matches at 10 bases. TRBV23-1 is sorted into the ORF group, with uncertain function. This CDR3 spans 17 amino acids. With 0 bases clipped from V and 11 bases from J, the junction kept 15 bases outside the gene matches. CDR3 sequence reads: CASSQSPGQGFQVGAFF. DNA of the CDR3: TGCGCCAGCAGTCAATCGCCGGGACAGGGGTTTCAGGTAGGCGCTTTCTTT.

V usage is TRBV18 and J usage is TRBJ2-3; maybe TRBD2 (5 bases). Per germline, CDR1 KGHSH and CDR2 LQKENI. The V end lost 2 bases, the J end lost 1 base, and 13 bases lay between the germline ends. The length of the CDR3 is 16 residues. The CDR3 DNA reads TGTGCCAGCTCACCAATGGGTCTAGCAGGCACAGATACGCAGTATTTT. This translates into CASSPMGLAGTDTQYF.

This clone came up a few times. V and J are TRBV27 and TRBJ1-2, with D perhaps TRBD1 (5 bases). CDR1 is MNHEY and CDR2 is SMNVEV in the germline V gene (reference sequence). The V end lost 2 bases, the J end lost 8 bases, and 24 bases lay between the germline ends. This CDR3 spans 17 amino acids. CDR3: CASSLSPLQVPSRGYTF. The CDR3 region has the DNA TGTGCCAGCAGTTTAAGTCCCCTACAGGTACCCTCGAGGGGCTACACCTTC.

The gene calls are TRBV28 and TRBJ2-7; 10 bases fit TRBD1. The CDR3 runs 14 residues. Losses at the gene ends were 5 bases for V and 2 bases for J; bases not matched to a gene: 3. CDR1 is MDHEN, CDR2 SYDVKM, per germline. The CDR3, as DNA: TGTGCCAGCAGTCCCGGGACAGGGGCCTACGAGCAGTACTTC. Translation: CASSPGTGAYEQYF.

The chain couples TRBV7-2 to TRBJ1-2; no reliable D call. The CDR3 is made up of 12 amino acids. V was cut by 3 bases and J by 6 bases, with 8 bases left in between. From germline, CDR1 is SGHTA and CDR2 FQGNSA. The CDR3 is CASSFLLDGYTF. The CDR3 DNA reads TGTGCCAGCAGCTTCCTATTGGATGGCTACACCTTC.

The J gene is TRBJ1-1, the V gene TRBV7-9; 9 bases are shared with TRBD1. The CDR3 spans 13 residues. Trimming took 6 bases from V and 10 from J; bases not matched to a gene: 9. Germline CDR1 and CDR2: SEHNR and FQNEAQ (reference sequence). The chain's CDR3 is CASRTSGQGSAFF. The CDR3 region has the DNA TGTGCCAGCAGAACTTCGGGACAGGGCTCAGCTTTCTTT.

This clone showed up just once. The chain is built from TRBV25-1 and TRBJ1-2; D gene uncertain. This CDR3 has 15 residues. Germline CDR1 MGHDK, CDR2 SYGVNS. Trimming stripped 1 base from V and 3 bases from J, with 12 bases between. The CDR3 DNA sequence: TGTGCCAGCAGTGAATCCCCCTGGTCGGACTATGGCTACACCTTC. It translates to CASSESPWSDYGYTF.